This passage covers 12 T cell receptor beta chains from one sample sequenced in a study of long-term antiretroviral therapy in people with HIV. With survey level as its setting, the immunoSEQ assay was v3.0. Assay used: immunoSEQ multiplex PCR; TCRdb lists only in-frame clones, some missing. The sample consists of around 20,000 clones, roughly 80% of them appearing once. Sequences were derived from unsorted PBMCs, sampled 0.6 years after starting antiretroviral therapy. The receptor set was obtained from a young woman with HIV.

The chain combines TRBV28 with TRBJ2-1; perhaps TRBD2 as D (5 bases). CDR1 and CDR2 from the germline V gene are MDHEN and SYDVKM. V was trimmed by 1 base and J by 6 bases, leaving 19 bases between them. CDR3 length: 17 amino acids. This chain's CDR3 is CASSLSAGEPPFNEQFF. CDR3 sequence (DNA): TGTGCCAGCAGTTTATCCGCTGGGGAGCCCCCCTTCAATGAGCAGTTCTTC.

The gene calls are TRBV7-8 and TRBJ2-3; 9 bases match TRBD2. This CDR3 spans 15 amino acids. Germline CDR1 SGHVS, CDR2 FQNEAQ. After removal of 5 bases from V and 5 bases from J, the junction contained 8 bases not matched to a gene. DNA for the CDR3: TGTGCCAGCAGCGAGCGGGGGGCCCGGGGAGATACGCAGTATTTT. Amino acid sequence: CASSERGARGDTQYF.

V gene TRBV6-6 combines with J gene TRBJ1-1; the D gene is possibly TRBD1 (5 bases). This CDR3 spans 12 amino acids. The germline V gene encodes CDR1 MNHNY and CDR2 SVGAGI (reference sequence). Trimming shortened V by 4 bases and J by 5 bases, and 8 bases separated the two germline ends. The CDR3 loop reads CASSLGETEAFF. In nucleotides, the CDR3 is TGTGCCAGCAGTTTGGGGGAAACTGAAGCTTTCTTT.

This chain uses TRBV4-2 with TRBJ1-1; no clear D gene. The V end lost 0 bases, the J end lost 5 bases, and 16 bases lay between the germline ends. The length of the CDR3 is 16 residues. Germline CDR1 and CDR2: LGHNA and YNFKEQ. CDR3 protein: CASSQDRRGSGTEAFF. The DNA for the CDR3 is TGTGCCAGCAGCCAAGATCGCAGAGGGTCGGGGACTGAAGCTTTCTTT.

CDR3 nucleotide sequence: TGCGCCAGCAGCCAAGGACTCGGTAGCGGGAGGGTTAGGTCCTACAATGAGCAGTTCTTC. Translated: CASSQGLGSGRVRSYNEQFF. The chain recombines TRBV4-1 with TRBJ2-1; the match to TRBD2 covers 11 bases. The CDR3 loop spans 20 amino acids. The J segment lost 1 base and the V segment lost 1 base, leaving 12 bases of the junction unmatched. From germline, CDR1 is MGHRA and CDR2 YSYEKL.

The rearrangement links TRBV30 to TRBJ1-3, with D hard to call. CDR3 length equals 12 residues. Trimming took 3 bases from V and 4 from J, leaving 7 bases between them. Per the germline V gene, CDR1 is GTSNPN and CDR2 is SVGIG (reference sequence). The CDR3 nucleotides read TGTGCCTGGAGCCGCCAGGGAAACACCATATATTTT. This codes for CAWSRQGNTIYF.

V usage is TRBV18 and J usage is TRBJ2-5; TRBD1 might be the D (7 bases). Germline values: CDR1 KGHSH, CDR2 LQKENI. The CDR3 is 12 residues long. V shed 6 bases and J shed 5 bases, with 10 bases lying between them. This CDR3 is CASSPGGETQYF. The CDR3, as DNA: TGTGCCAGCTCTCCAGGGGGGGAGACCCAGTACTTC.

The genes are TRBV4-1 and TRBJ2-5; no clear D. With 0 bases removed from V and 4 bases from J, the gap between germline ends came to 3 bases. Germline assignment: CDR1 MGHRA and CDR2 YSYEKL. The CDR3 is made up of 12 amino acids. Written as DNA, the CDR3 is TGCGCCAGCAGCCAAGATTTAGAGACCCAGTACTTC. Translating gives CASSQDLETQYF.

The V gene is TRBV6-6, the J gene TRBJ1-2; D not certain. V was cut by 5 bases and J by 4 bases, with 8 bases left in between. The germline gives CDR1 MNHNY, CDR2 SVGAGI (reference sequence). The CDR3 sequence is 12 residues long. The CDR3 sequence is CASSQESYGYTF. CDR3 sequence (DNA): TGTGCCAGCAGTCAGGAATCCTATGGCTACACCTTC.

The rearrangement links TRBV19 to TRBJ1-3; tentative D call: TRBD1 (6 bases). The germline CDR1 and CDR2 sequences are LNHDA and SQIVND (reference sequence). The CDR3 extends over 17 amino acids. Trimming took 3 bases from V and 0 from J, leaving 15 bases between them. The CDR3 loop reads CASSMQGQTNSGNTIYF. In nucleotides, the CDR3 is TGTGCCAGTAGTATGCAGGGGCAGACAAACTCTGGAAACACCATATATTTT.

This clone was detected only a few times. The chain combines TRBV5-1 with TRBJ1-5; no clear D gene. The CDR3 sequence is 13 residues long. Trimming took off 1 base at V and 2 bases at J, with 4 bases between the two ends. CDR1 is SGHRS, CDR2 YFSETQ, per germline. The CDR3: CASSLTGNQPQHF. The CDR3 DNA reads TGCGCCAGCAGCTTGACTGGCAATCAGCCCCAGCATTTT.

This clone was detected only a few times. CDR3 protein: CAILGGGTNLQLGYTF. The CDR3 region has the DNA TGTGCCATCTTGGGCGGGGGGACAAATCTGCAGCTTGGCTACACCTTC. The chain is built from TRBV10-3 and TRBJ1-2; TRBD1 might be the D (6 bases). The CDR3 runs to 16 residues. Germline V gene sequence: CDR1 ENHRY, CDR2 SYGVKD. Trimming shortened V by 8 bases and J by 7 bases, and 26 bases separated the two germline ends.